Listed here are 30 T cell receptor beta chains from one sample, sequenced in a study of T cell changes during pregnancy in multiple sclerosis. Data came from immunoSEQ multiplex PCR; TCRdb stores just in-frame clones and leaves some out. Here the sample spans some 80,000 clones, roughly 90% being singletons. The sequencing here drew on peripheral blood, taken in the first trimester of pregnancy. The receptors come from a female donor in good health, enrolled as a control in a pregnancy study.

This sequence joins TRBV7-9 and TRBJ2-4; D call uncertain. Germline V gene sequence: CDR1 SEHNR, CDR2 FQNEAQ (reference sequence). The CDR3 length is 14 residues. V was cut by 4 bases and J by 9 bases, with 16 bases left in between. The CDR3 nucleotides are TGTGCCAGCAGCTCTTCTAACCCAAACGGCATTCAGTACTTC. It codes for CASSSSNPNGIQYF.

The rearrangement joins TRBV6-5 to TRBJ1-2; TRBD1 matches at 7 bases. CDR3 length equals 14 residues. Per germline, CDR1 MNHEY and CDR2 SVGAGI. V was clipped by 7 bases and J by 6 bases; unmatched bases: 11. CDR3 nucleotides: TGTGCCAGCAAGTCTCTGACAGGGAATCATGGCTACACCTTC. The encoded protein is CASKSLTGNHGYTF.

This sequence joins TRBV4-1 and TRBJ2-1, with 11 nucleotides matching TRBD1. The V and J ends lost 5 bases and 4 bases, in that order; junction bases with no gene match: 4. The germline gives CDR1 MGHRA, CDR2 YSYEKL. The CDR3 is 15 amino acids. The CDR3 sequence is CASSAGTGGYNEQFF. In nucleotides, the CDR3 is TGCGCCAGCAGCGCCGGGACAGGGGGTTACAATGAGCAGTTCTTC.

This chain uses TRBV7-8 with TRBJ1-4; TRBD1 agrees at 8 bases. The CDR3 totals 17 residues. Germline V gene data show CDR1 as SGHVS and CDR2 as FQNEAQ. J was trimmed by 8 bases and V by 5 bases; bases with no gene match: 16. CDR3 protein: CASSPHSDRVRGEKLFF. In DNA, the CDR3 is TGTGCCAGCAGCCCTCACTCGGACAGGGTTCGAGGCGAAAAACTGTTTTTT.

V is TRBV4-3 and J is TRBJ1-1, with no clear D. The germline V gene encodes CDR1 LGHNA and CDR2 YSLEER. Trimming removed 6 bases at V and 2 bases at J, with 16 bases between. This CDR3 is 15 amino acids long. CDR3: CASSLTGRSNTEAFF. The CDR3 DNA reads TGCGCCAGCAGTTTGACGGGTCGGTCCAACACTGAAGCTTTCTTT.

This chain uses TRBV5-1 with TRBJ2-7; tentative D call: TRBD1 (5 bases). V was trimmed by 3 bases and J by 3 bases, leaving 7 bases between them. The CDR3 is 12 amino acids. The germline V gene has CDR1 SGHRS and CDR2 YFSETQ. In nucleotides, the CDR3 is TGCGCCAGCAGCTCCAGGGACTACGAGCAGTACTTC. Protein: CASSSRDYEQYF.

Concerning this clone: Other DNA sequences in the same sample also yield this CDR3. This chain links TRBV5-1 with TRBJ1-6, with 10 nucleotides matching TRBD1. The trim removed 0 bases at V and 6 bases at J, leaving 0 bases unmatched. Germline CDR1 reads SGHRS; CDR2 reads YFSETQ. The CDR3 is made up of 15 amino acids. CDR3 bases: TGCGCCAGCAGCTTGGGACAGGGGGCTAATTCACCCCTCCACTTT. Translating gives CASSLGQGANSPLHF.

The chain combines TRBV30 with TRBJ2-7; D may be TRBD2 (5 bases). V lost 3 bases, J lost 4 bases, and 16 bases lay in between. From germline, CDR1 is GTSNPN and CDR2 SVGIG (reference sequence). This CDR3 spans 14 amino acids. Here the CDR3 reads CAWSPGRTGYEQYF. Written as DNA, the CDR3 is TGTGCCTGGAGCCCCGGTCGGACGGGGTACGAGCAGTACTTC.

This clone was seen just once. The V call is TRBV4-2, the J call TRBJ1-1, with D possibly being TRBD1 (6 bases). The germline V gene encodes CDR1 LGHNA and CDR2 YNFKEQ. Trimming took 0 bases from V and 5 from J, leaving 19 bases between them. This CDR3 region has 17 residues. DNA for the CDR3: TGTGCCAGCAGCCAAGACGTCAGGGGCGAATCGGGGACTGAAGCTTTCTTT. Translating gives CASSQDVRGESGTEAFF.

The chain recombines TRBV4-1 with TRBJ2-2; 10 positions agree with TRBD2. The CDR3 consists of 17 residues. The germline V gene encodes CDR1 MGHRA and CDR2 YSYEKL. V was pared by 0 bases and J by 5 bases, with 6 bases of the junction left unmatched. CDR3 coding DNA: TGCGCCAGCAGCCAAGACGCACTAGCGGGGCGAACCGGGGAGCTGTTTTTT. Translation: CASSQDALAGRTGELFF.

The chain couples TRBV5-1 to TRBJ1-6; TRBD1 matches 7 bases. This CDR3 region has 17 residues. Germline CDR1 is SGHRS and CDR2 is YFSETQ. V lost 1 base and J lost 6; bases outside the gene matches: 10. CDR3 residues: CASSLQGPQGTNSPLHF. CDR3 sequence (DNA): TGCGCCAGCAGCTTGCAAGGTCCACAGGGGACTAATTCACCCCTCCACTTT. Full variable domain (outside the CDR3, taken from reference TRBV5-1 and TRBJ1-6): KAGVTQTPRYLIKTRGQQVTLSCSPISGHRSVSWYQQTPGQGLQFLFEYFSETQRNKGNFPGRFSGRQFSNSRSEMNVSTLELGDSALYLCASSLQGPQGTNSPLHFGNGTRLTVT.

This clone has just one count. V and J are TRBV5-8 and TRBJ1-5; 11 bases are shared with TRBD1. CDR3 length equals 15 residues. V was clipped by 3 bases and J by 9 bases; unmatched bases: 8. Per the germline V gene, CDR1 is SGHTS and CDR2 is YDEGEE. In nucleotides, the CDR3 is TGTGCCAGCAGCTGGGGACAGGGGGTCAAGGGGCCCCAGCATTTT. This encodes CASSWGQGVKGPQHF.

This chain joins TRBV2 and TRBJ1-1; D may be TRBD1 (6 bases). V lost 3 bases and J lost 7, with 12 bases in between. The CDR3 is 13 residues long. CDR1 and CDR2 from the germline V gene are SNHLY and FYNNEI. DNA of the CDR3: TGTGCCAGCAGTGACGGGACATTCTTTGAAGCTTTCTTT. The encoded protein is CASSDGTFFEAFF.

This clone has a single count. The J gene is TRBJ1-5, the V gene TRBV6-1, with 7 bases fitting TRBD1. Trimming cost V 3 bases and J 4 bases; bases outside gene matches: 6. Per the germline V gene, CDR1 is MNHNS and CDR2 is SASEGT. The CDR3 loop spans 15 amino acids. CDR3 in amino acids: CASSDLQTGNQPQHF. CDR3 DNA sequence: TGTGCCAGCAGTGATCTCCAGACAGGGAATCAGCCCCAGCATTTT.

The genes are TRBV19 and TRBJ2-1; TRBD2 is a possible D gene (5 bases). The CDR3 totals 13 residues. Germline V gives CDR1 LNHDA, CDR2 SQIVND (reference sequence). The germline V and J ends were trimmed by 3 bases and 5 bases, with 8 bases remaining between them. The CDR3 region is CASSMSGNNEQFF. CDR3 nucleotides: TGTGCCAGTAGTATGTCGGGAAACAATGAGCAGTTCTTC.

The rearrangement links TRBV5-1 to TRBJ1-4, with D maybe TRBD1 (6 bases). The CDR3 length is 14 residues. V lost 4 bases and J lost 8, with 15 bases in between. Looked up from germline, CDR1 is SGHRS and CDR2 is YFSETQ. CDR3 sequence: CASSRGGGREKLFF. Here the CDR3 DNA reads TGCGCCAGCAGCCGGGGGGGCGGTCGAGAAAAACTGTTTTTT.

This sequence joins TRBV27 and TRBJ1-6; D ambiguous. V was shortened by 2 bases and J by 6 bases, with 11 bases between the two germline ends. This CDR3 has 15 residues. Germline values: CDR1 MNHEY, CDR2 SMNVEV (reference sequence). The CDR3 DNA reads as TGTGCCAGCAGTTTAACGCTACCCCTTAATTCACCCCTCCACTTT. Protein sequence: CASSLTLPLNSPLHF.

Sample share makes this clone large. CDR3 region: CASTGSMLLGYTF. The CDR3 nucleotides are TGTGCCAGCACCGGTTCTATGCTCTTGGGCTACACCTTC. The chain combines TRBV7-9 with TRBJ1-2, with no clear D. V lost 7 bases, J lost 8 bases, and 17 bases lay in between. The CDR3 covers 13 residues. Germline lookup yields CDR1 SEHNR and CDR2 FQNEAQ (reference sequence).

The rearrangement links TRBV28 to TRBJ2-7; 7 nucleotides line up with TRBD1. Germline assignment: CDR1 MDHEN and CDR2 SYDVKM. This CDR3 region has 15 residues. Losses at the gene ends were 5 bases for V and 2 bases for J; bases not matched to a gene: 9. The CDR3 coding sequence is TGTGCCAGCAGTGAAAGGGACAGTTACCCCTACGAGCAGTACTTC. Amino acids: CASSERDSYPYEQYF.

The chain carries TRBV6-6 and TRBJ1-2, with D perhaps TRBD1 (5 bases). The CDR3 covers 15 residues. Trimming took off 8 bases at V and 3 bases at J, with 19 bases between the two ends. Germline CDR1 MNHNY, CDR2 SVGAGI (reference sequence). CDR3 residues: CASAPGGGADYGYTF. The CDR3 DNA sequence: TGTGCCAGCGCCCCTGGGGGAGGGGCTGACTATGGCTACACCTTC.

The rearrangement uses TRBV27 and TRBJ2-1, with 7 positions matching TRBD1. The V gene end was trimmed by 3 bases and the J gene end by 0 bases; junction bases not matched to a gene: 8. The germline CDR1 and CDR2 sequences are MNHEY and SMNVEV (reference sequence). CDR3 length: 17 residues. This chain's CDR3 is CASSFRTGTFSYNEQFF. As DNA, the CDR3 is TGTGCCAGCAGTTTCCGGACAGGCACTTTCTCCTACAATGAGCAGTTCTTC.

The CDR3 reads CASSLHGGEKLFF. The CDR3 coding sequence is TGTGCCAGCAGCTTGCACGGAGGGGAAAAACTGTTTTTT. V is TRBV5-6 and J is TRBJ1-4, with D hard to call. Trimming left V 1 base short and J 8 bases short, with 9 bases between. CDR3 size: 13 residues. Per germline, CDR1 SGHDT and CDR2 YYEEEE.

This clone has just a few counts. The rearrangement uses TRBV28 and TRBJ2-7, with D uncertain. This CDR3 spans 11 amino acids. The germline V and J ends were trimmed by 7 bases and 1 base, with 5 bases remaining between them. Germline assignment: CDR1 MDHEN and CDR2 SYDVKM. In nucleotides, the CDR3 is TGTGCCAGCACTCGGTCCTACGAGCAGTACTTC. Translated: CASTRSYEQYF.

V gene TRBV7-8 combines with J gene TRBJ1-5; no reliable D call. The CDR3 loop spans 14 amino acids. V lost 1 base and J 10 bases, leaving 14 bases between the germline ends. Per the germline V gene, CDR1 is SGHVS and CDR2 is FQNEAQ. This CDR3 reads CASSLELGGRPQHF. CDR3 coding DNA: TGTGCCAGCAGCTTAGAGTTGGGTGGGCGACCCCAGCATTTT.

The chain uses TRBV29-1 and TRBJ2-3, with D tentatively TRBD1 (5 bases). V was pared by 1 base and J by 3 bases, with 11 bases between. CDR1 SQVTM and CDR2 ANQGSEA come from the germline V gene. There are 14 residues in the CDR3. The CDR3 DNA reads TGCAGCGTTGAAGTCAGGGTGCGGACAGATACGCAGTATTTT. It encodes CSVEVRVRTDTQYF.

The chain combines TRBV7-2 with TRBJ1-6; D uncertain. Trimming took off 0 bases at V and 1 base at J, with 4 bases between the two ends. The germline gives CDR1 SGHTA, CDR2 FQGNSA. The CDR3 totals 15 residues. The chain's CDR3 is CASSLAGSYNSPLHF. In nucleotides, the CDR3 is TGTGCCAGCAGCTTAGCCGGGTCCTATAATTCACCCCTCCACTTT.

The J gene is TRBJ2-1, the V gene TRBV9; 8 bases agree with TRBD2. V trimming: 4 bases; J trimming: 6 bases; junction bases outside the gene matches: 3. CDR1 and CDR2 (germline): SGDLS, YYNGEE. The CDR3 totals 13 residues. CDR3 sequence reads: CASSIGRGNEQFF. CDR3 nucleotide sequence: TGTGCCAGCAGCATCGGGAGGGGCAATGAGCAGTTCTTC.

The V gene is TRBV7-6, the J gene TRBJ1-3; D possibly corresponds to TRBD1 (5 bases). From germline, CDR1 is SGHVS and CDR2 FNYEAQ. V lost 5 bases, J lost 0 bases, and 17 bases lay in between. The length of the CDR3 is 17 residues. The CDR3 protein is CASSPDTQTVSGNTIYF. CDR3 nucleotide sequence: TGTGCCAGCAGCCCGGACACCCAGACTGTCTCTGGAAACACCATATATTTT.

The chain couples TRBV7-9 to TRBJ2-3, with 8 bases matching TRBD2. Unmatched junction bases numbered 8, after V lost 4 bases and J lost 5 bases. Germline assignment: CDR1 SEHNR and CDR2 FQNEAQ (reference sequence). The CDR3 runs 15 residues. The CDR3 reads CASSWGDSGVDTQYF. In DNA form, the CDR3 reads TGTGCCAGCAGCTGGGGGGATAGCGGGGTAGATACGCAGTATTTT.

The V call is TRBV2, the J call TRBJ2-1, with 7 bases aligning to TRBD1. The germline CDR1 and CDR2 sequences are SNHLY and FYNNEI. J lost 9 bases, V lost 7 bases, and 12 bases had no gene match. This CDR3 comprises 14 residues. The CDR3 nucleotides are TGTGCCAGCAACGGTAGGGGGCGCTTAGGTGAGCAGTTCTTC. This encodes CASNGRGRLGEQFF. Full variable domain (rest looked up from reference TRBV2 and TRBJ2-1): EPEVTQTPSHQVTQMGQEVILRCVPISNHLYFYWYRQILGQKVEFLVSFYNNEISEKSEIFDDQFSVERPDGSNFTLKIRSTKLEDSAMYFCASNGRGRLGEQFFGPGTRLTVL.